This TCR beta chain was identified during a study of shared clonotypes between healthy human individuals. Data came from immunoSEQ multiplex PCR; TCRdb stores just in-frame clones and leaves some out. The sample carries 2 million or so clones, 90% to 95% recorded once. In germline, CDR1 is SGHTA, CDR2 FQGNSA. The CDR3 is 16 amino acids. Trimming pared 5 bases from V and 3 bases from J, leaving 14 bases between. None of the donors, who were healthy HIV-negative adults, had recently had acute infections or vaccinations. This TCR was sampled from a man aged 18 to 35 in good health. The V gene is TRBV7-2, the J gene TRBJ1-6; D remains unclear. The sequenced material came from naive CD4+ T cells sorted from blood. Subset indicated: CD45RA+ positively selected. Here the CDR3 DNA reads TGTGCCAGCAGCCCTACGTGGACGGACTATAATTCACCCCTCCACTTT. Translation: CASSPTWTDYNSPLHF.